Given below is one T cell receptor beta chain in context. The data were obtained in a study of CD8+ T cells in alopecia areata. This sample's treatment: oral pan-JAK inhibitor, 5-10 mg twice daily. Extracted RNA was reverse transcribed into cDNA, the sequencing template. Sequenced by immunoSEQ multiplex PCR; TCRdb stores in-frame clones only, minus some. The sample lists approximately 100,000 clones; 70% to 90% were seen once. Germline CDR1 is SEHNR and CDR2 is FQNEAQ (reference sequence). Trimming at V came to 6 bases and at J to 3 bases, leaving 9 bases not matched to a gene. This CDR3 is 15 amino acids long.

The sample consisted of CD8+ T cells sorted from blood, taken at approximately week 30, from a patient treated with tofacitinib. The source is a human donor with alopecia areata. V and J are TRBV7-9 and TRBJ2-7; 9 bases match TRBD1. Written as DNA, the CDR3 is TGTGCCAGCAGTGAATCGGGACAGGGCCACTACGAGCAGTACTTC. Amino acids: CASSESGQGHYEQYF. Variable domain in full (rest from reference TRBV7-9 and TRBJ2-7): DTGVSQNPRHKITKRGQNVTFRCDPISEHNRLYWYRQTLGQGPEFLTYFQNEAQLEKSRLLSDRFSAERPKGSFSTLEIQRTEQGDSAMYLCASSESGQGHYEQYFGPGTRLTVT.